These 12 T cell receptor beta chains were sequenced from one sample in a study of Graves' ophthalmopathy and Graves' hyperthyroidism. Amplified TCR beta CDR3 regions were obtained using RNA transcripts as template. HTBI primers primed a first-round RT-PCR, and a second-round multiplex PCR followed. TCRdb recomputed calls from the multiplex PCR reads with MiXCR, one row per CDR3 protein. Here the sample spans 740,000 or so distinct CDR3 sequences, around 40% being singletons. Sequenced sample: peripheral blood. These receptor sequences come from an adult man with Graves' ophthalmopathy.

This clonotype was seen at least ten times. CDR3 loop: CASSSGRGLGTEAFF. The DNA for the CDR3 is TGTGCCAGCAGTTCCGGGAGGGGGTTGGGAACTGAAGCTTTCTTT. The chain has TRBV12-3 or TRBV12-4 and TRBJ1-1, with a weak D call TRBD1 (6 bases). CDR3 length equals 15 residues. V was shortened by 4 bases and J by 5 bases, with 17 bases between the two germline ends.

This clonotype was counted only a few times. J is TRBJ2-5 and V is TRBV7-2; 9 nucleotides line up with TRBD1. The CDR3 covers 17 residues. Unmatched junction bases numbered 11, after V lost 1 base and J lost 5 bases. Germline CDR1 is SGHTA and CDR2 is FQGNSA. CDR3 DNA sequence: TGTGCCAGCAGCTTAGTTTATCGAGGACAGGGGATTGAGACCCAGTACTTC. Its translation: CASSLVYRGQGIETQYF.

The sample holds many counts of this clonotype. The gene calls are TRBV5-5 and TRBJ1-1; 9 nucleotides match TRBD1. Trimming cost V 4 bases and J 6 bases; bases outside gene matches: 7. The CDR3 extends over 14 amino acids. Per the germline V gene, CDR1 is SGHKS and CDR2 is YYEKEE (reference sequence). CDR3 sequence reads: CASSPGQGRAEAFF. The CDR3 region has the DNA TGTGCCAGCAGCCCCGGACAGGGGAGGGCTGAAGCTTTCTTT.

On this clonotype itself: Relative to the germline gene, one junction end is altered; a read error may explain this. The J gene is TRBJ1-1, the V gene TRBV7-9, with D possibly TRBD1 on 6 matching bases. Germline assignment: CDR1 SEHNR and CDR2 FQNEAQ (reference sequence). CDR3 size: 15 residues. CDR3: CVSSFEGHRGTEAFF. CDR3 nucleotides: TGTGTCAGCAGCTTTGAGGGACATCGCGGCACTGAAGCTTTCTTT.

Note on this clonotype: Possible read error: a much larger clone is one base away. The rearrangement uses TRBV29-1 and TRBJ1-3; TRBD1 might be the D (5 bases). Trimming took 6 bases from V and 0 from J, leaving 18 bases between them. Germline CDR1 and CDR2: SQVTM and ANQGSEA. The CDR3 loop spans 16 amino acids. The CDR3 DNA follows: TGCAGCGTCCGAGGACCCGGGGGGGACTCTGGAAACACCATATATTTT. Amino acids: CSVRGPGGDSGNTIYF.

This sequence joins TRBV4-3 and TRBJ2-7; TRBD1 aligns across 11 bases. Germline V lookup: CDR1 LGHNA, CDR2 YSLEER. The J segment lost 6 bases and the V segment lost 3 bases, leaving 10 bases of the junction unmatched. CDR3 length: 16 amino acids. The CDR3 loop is CASSHQRGTGGREQYF. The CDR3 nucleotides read TGCGCCAGCAGCCACCAAAGGGGGACAGGGGGTCGCGAGCAGTACTTC.

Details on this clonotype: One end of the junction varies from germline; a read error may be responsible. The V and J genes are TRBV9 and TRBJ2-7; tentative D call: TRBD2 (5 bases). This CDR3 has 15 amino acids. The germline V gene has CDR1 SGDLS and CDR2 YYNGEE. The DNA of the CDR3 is TGTGCCAGCGGCGTAGGAGTAGGAGGTTCCTACGAGCAGTACTTC. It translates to CASGVGVGGSYEQYF.

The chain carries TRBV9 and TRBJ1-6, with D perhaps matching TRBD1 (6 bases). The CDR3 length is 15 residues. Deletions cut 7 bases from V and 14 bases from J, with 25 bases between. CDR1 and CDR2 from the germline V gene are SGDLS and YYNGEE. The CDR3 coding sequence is TGTGCCAGCTCACCTACGGGACACGGGACGATGGCCCTCCACTTT. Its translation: CASSPTGHGTMALHF.

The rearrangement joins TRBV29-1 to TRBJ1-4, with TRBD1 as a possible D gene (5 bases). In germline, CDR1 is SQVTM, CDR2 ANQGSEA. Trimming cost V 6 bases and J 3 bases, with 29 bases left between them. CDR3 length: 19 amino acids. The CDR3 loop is CSVVGLASGTDVANEKLFF. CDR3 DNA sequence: TGCAGCGTGGTGGGTTTAGCCAGCGGGACCGACGTGGCTAATGAAAAACTGTTTTTT. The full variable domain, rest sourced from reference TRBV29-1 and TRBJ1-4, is SAVISQKPSRDICQRGTSLTIQCQVDSQVTMMFWYRQQPGQSLTLIATANQGSEATYESGFVIDKFPISRPNLTFSTLTVSNMSPEDSSIYLCSVVGLASGTDVANEKLFFGSGTQLSVL.

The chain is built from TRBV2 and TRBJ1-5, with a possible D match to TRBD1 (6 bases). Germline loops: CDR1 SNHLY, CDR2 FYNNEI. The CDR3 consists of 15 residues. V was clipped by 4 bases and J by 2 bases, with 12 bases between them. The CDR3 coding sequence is TGTGCCAGCAGTGTAGAGGCAGGGGGCAATCAGCCCCAGCATTTT. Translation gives CASSVEAGGNQPQHF.

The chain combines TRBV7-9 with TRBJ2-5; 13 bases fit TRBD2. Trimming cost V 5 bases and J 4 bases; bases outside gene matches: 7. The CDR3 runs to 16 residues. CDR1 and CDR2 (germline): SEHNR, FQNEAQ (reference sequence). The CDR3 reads CASSQGTSGDLETQYF. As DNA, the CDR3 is TGTGCCAGCAGCCAGGGGACTAGCGGGGATTTAGAGACCCAGTACTTC.

The CDR3, as DNA: TGTGCCAGCAGTGCAAAGGGCTACGGACCATTTAGCACAGATACGCAGTATTTT. It specifies CASSAKGYGPFSTDTQYF. The rearrangement links TRBV25-1 to TRBJ2-3; D is ambiguous. V lost 4 bases, J lost 0 bases, and 20 bases lay in between. The CDR3 runs to 18 residues. CDR1 is MGHDK, CDR2 SYGVNS, per germline. Using reference TRBV25-1 and TRBJ2-3 for the parts outside the CDR3, the full variable domain is EADIYQTPRYLVIGTGKKITLECSQTMGHDKMYWYQQDPGMELHLIHYSYGVNSTEKGDLSSESTVSRIRTEHFPLTLESARPSHTSQYLCASSAKGYGPFSTDTQYFGPGTRLTVL.